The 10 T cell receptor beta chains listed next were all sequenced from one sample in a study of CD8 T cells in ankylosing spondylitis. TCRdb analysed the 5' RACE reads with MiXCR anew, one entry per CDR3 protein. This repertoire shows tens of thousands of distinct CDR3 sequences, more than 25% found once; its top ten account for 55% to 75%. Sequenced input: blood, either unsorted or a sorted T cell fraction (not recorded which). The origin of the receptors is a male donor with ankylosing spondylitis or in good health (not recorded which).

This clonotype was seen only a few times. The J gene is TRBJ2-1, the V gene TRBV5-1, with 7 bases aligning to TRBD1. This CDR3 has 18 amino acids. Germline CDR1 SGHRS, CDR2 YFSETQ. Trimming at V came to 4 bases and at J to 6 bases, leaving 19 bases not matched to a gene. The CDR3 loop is CASSVPSEGGQSANEQFF. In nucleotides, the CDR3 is TGCGCCAGCAGCGTCCCCTCGGAAGGGGGACAGTCGGCCAATGAGCAGTTCTTC.

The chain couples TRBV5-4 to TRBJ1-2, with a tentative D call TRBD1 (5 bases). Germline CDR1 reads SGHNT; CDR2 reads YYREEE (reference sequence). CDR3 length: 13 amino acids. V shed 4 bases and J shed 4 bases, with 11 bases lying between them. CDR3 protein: CASSTGTGYGYTF. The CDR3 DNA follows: TGTGCCAGCAGCACGGGGACGGGCTATGGCTACACCTTC.

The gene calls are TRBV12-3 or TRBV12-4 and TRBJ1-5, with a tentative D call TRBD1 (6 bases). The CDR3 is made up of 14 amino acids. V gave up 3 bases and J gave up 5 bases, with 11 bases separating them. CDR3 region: CASSFWGPDQPQHF. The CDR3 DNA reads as TGTGCCAGCAGTTTTTGGGGGCCCGATCAGCCCCAGCATTTT.

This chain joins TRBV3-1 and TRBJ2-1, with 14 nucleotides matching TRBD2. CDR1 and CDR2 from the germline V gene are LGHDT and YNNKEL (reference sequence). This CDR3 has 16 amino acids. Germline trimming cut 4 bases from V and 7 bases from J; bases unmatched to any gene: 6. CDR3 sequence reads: CASSRPGLAGVNEQFF. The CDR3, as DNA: TGTGCCAGCAGCCGCCCGGGACTAGCGGGAGTAAATGAGCAGTTCTTC.

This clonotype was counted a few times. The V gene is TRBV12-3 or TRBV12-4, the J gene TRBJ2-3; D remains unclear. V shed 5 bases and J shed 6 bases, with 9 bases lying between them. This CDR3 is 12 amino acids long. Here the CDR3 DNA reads TGTGCCAGCAGTATTTTCAGGGATACGCAGTATTTT. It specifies CASSIFRDTQYF.

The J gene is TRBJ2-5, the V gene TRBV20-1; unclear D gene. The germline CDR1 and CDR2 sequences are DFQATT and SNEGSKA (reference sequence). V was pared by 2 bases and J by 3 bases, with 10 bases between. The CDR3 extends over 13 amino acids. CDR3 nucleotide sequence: TGCAGTGCTAGAAAACAGCCAGAAGAGACCCAGTACTTC. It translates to CSARKQPEETQYF.

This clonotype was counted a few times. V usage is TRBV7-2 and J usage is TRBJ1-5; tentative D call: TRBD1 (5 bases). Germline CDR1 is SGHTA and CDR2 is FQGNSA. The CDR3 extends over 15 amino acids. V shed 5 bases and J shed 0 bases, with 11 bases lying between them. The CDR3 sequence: CASSLRQTSNQPQHF. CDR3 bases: TGTGCCAGCAGCCTAAGACAGACTAGCAATCAGCCCCAGCATTTT.

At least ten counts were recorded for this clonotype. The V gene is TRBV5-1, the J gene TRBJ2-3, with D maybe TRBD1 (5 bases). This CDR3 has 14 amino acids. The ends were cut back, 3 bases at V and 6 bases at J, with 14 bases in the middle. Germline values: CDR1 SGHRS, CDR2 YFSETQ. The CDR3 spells CASSSMGRMDTQYF. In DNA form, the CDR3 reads TGCGCCAGCAGCTCGATGGGGCGCATGGATACGCAGTATTTT.

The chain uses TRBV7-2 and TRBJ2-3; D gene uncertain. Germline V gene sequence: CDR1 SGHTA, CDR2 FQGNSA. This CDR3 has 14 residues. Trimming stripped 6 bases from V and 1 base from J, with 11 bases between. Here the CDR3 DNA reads TGTGCCAGCAGTGTTGGTATCGGCACAGATACGCAGTATTTT. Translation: CASSVGIGTDTQYF.

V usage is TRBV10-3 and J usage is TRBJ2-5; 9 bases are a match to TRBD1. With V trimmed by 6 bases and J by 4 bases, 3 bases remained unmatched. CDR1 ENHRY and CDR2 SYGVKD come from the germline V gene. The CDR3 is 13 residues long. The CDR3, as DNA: TGTGCCATCAGATTGGACAGGGGAGAGACCCAGTACTTC. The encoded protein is CAIRLDRGETQYF.